This T cell receptor beta chain was identified in a study of cytomegalovirus exposure and HLA in healthy donors. 60 Vbeta and 13 Jbeta primers were used in PCR. Sequenced by immunoSEQ multiplex PCR; TCRdb stores in-frame clones only, minus some. The sample consists of 150,000 or so clones, 80% to 85% of them appearing once. V lost 1 base and J lost 3, with 18 bases in between. The CDR3 is made up of 17 amino acids. Germline loops: CDR1 LNHNV, CDR2 YYDKDF (reference sequence). The receptor's source is a male donor in good health and CMV-seropositive. The rearrangement joins TRBV15 to TRBJ1-1; D is ambiguous. Sequencing input: PBMCs. The CDR3 protein is CATSRGKTAARDTEAFF. The CDR3 DNA sequence: TGTGCCACCAGCAGAGGAAAAACGGCAGCTCGGGACACTGAAGCTTTCTTT. The full variable domain, rest sourced from reference TRBV15 and TRBJ1-1, is DAMVIQNPRYQVTQFGKPVTLSCSQTLNHNVMYWYQQKSSQAPKLLFHYYDKDFNNEADTPDNFQSRRPNTSFCFLDIRSPGLGDTAMYLCATSRGKTAARDTEAFFGQGTRLTVV.